These T cell receptor beta chains were read from a single sample in a study of blood T cell repertoires in COVID-19. Method: immunoSEQ multiplex PCR; TCRdb's copy keeps in-frame clones and lacks some. This sample has about 250,000 clones, with around 84% found just once. The sequencing input was PBMCs or T cells enriched from blood (not recorded which). These TCRs come from a man in his forties who had recovered from COVID-19. CDR3s include the opening cysteine and the closing phenylalanine or tryptophan.

TRBJ1-1 TRBV7-3 CASTLWGVRVSTEAFF
TRBJ1-1 TRBV9 CASNPVQGFEAFF
TRBJ1-2 TRBV27 CASSLILRTESPNYGYTF
TRBJ1-1 TRBV7-8 CASSFPEGRGHTEAFF
TRBJ1-2 TRBV5-1 CASSTDRAGYGYTF
TRBJ2-3 TRBV18 CASSLAEYTDTQYF
TRBJ2-5 TRBV10-3 CAISNGLAGQETQYF
TRBJ1-4 TRBV7-9 CASSLVLEKLFF
TRBJ2-7 TRBV27 CASSRTPSGSGNEQYF
TRBJ2-4 TRBV6-1 CASSEFPGQGDYNIQYF
TRBJ2-5 TRBV4-2 CASSQDGGSFGETQYF
TRBJ1-5 TRBV19 CATRSRSRGLDQPQHF
TRBJ1-1 TRBV30 CAWSTGPSSEAFF
TRBJ2-2 TRBV7-9 CASSLRTDGELFF
TRBJ2-5 TRBV5-4 CASSLISRGQETQYF
TRBJ1-5 TRBV20-1 CSASDRGRANQPQHF
TRBJ2-1 TRBV12-5 CASGLVQGSRIHNEQFF
TRBJ1-2 TRBV6-1 CASSEFRGQGTNYGYTF
TRBJ1-2 TRBV19 CASSIDSGGTANYGYTF
TRBJ1-1 TRBV7-9 CASSLSGAGIITTEAFF
TRBJ2-7 TRBV7-3 CASGLQGSSEQYF
TRBJ1-1 TRBV5-6 CASSLDVGQGRTEAFF
TRBJ1-5 TRBV6-1 CASSENSWNQPQHF
TRBJ2-1 TRBV9 CASSLRASGGMDNEQFF
TRBJ2-1 TRBV4-1 CASSDGQGGEQFF
TRBJ2-7 TRBV7-2 CASSLEGWLGYEQYF
TRBJ2-3 TRBV4-3 CASSQAGGSTDTQYF
TRBJ1-5 TRBV6-1 CASSEGPGVSPQHF
TRBJ2-7 TRBV5-1 CASSLVGGQENSYEQYF
TRBJ2-5 TRBV5-1 CASSRNGDPAEGETQYF
TRBJ2-2 TRBV29-1 CSMRTGRATGELFF
TRBJ1-1 TRBV4-3 CASSQEERQGYTEAFF
TRBJ1-5 TRBV19 CASSLRTGGGNQPQHF
TRBJ1-6 TRBV3-1/TRBV3-2 CASTQTRQGHNYNSPLHF
TRBJ2-1 TRBV5-1 CASSLLAGEYNEQFF
TRBJ2-1 TRBV19 CASSIKLRSDEQFF
TRBJ1-2 TRBV12-3/TRBV12-4 CASSRDNHYGYTF
TRBJ2-7 TRBV28 CASTQGLAVHEQYF
TRBJ1-5 TRBV28 CASSFLGQGYNQPQHF
TRBJ2-5 TRBV2 CASSEDRGFQETQYF
TRBJ2-3 TRBV6-5 CASSYGRQASTDTQYF
TRBJ2-6 TRBV7-2 CASSPDGAGANVLTF
TRBJ1-2 TRBV7-3 CASSLNGGSSNYGYTF
TRBJ2-3 TRBV5-1 CASSLEAAGTDTQYF
TRBJ2-5 TRBV21-1 CASSKEGSGTPQETQYF
TRBJ2-3 TRBV5-1 CASSLEQGRKDTQYF
TRBJ2-1 TRBV27 CASSLAGGPLEQFF
TRBJ2-1 TRBV2 CASRDHGLANEQFF
TRBJ2-7 TRBV5-1 CASSETGTSGSFAYEQYF
TRBJ1-1 TRBV3-1/TRBV3-2 CASSSLAHRGELAEAFF